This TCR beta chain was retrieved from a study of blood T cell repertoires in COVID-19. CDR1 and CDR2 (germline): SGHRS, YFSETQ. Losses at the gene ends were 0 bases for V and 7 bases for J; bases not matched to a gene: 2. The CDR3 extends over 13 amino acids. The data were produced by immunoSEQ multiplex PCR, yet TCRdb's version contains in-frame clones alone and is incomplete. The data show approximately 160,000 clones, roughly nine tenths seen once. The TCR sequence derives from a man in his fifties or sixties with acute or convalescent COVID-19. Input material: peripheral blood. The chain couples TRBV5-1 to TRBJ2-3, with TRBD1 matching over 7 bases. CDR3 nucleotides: TGCGCCAGCAGCTTGGAGACAGGGAATACGCAGTATTTT. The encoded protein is CASSLETGNTQYF.